This T cell receptor (beta chain) was recovered during a study of blood T cell repertoires in COVID-19. Here immunoSEQ multiplex PCR was the method, and the copy in TCRdb shows in-frame clones only, minus some. The sample has some 270,000 clones; approximately 90% are singletons. V lost 0 bases and J 1 base, leaving 10 bases between the germline ends. Looked up from germline, CDR1 is MDHEN and CDR2 is SYDVKM. CDR3 length: 16 residues. The rearrangement links TRBV28 to TRBJ1-5, with D possibly matching TRBD1 (6 bases). Material for sequencing was PBMCs or T cells enriched from blood (not recorded which). This TCR was recovered from a man between 40 and 49 years old who had been exposed to COVID-19. The CDR3 protein is CASSLWGAISNQPQHF. The CDR3 DNA follows: TGTGCCAGCAGTTTATGGGGGGCAATAAGCAATCAGCCCCAGCATTTT.